This T cell receptor beta chain was retrieved from a study of cytomegalovirus exposure and HLA in healthy donors. Study in general: Later, an analysis reported that the 130 or so validation repertoires had used the same platform as the roughly 660 first-cohort repertoires. Broader study findings: CMV antigen specificity was confirmed in vitro for a few CMV-associated chains.

Donors were drawn from the approximately 110-subject validation cohort, separate from the approximately 670-subject first cohort. Assay: immunoSEQ multiplex PCR; the TCRdb copy retains only in-frame clones and omits some. The repertoire holds about 140,000 clones, with approximately 80% as singletons. Turning to this clone: Its antigen remains unidentified.

Sample: PBMCs. The clonotype originates from a man aged 25-45 years in good health and CMV-seropositive.

CDR3 sequence (DNA): TGTGCCAGCAGCTTGGGGAGCGGGGGGCCGGCTTACAATGAGCAGTTCTTC. It specifies CASSLGSGGPAYNEQFF. The chain has TRBV5-4 and TRBJ2-1; 9 bases agree with TRBD2. Germline assignment: CDR1 SGHNT and CDR2 YYREEE (reference sequence). This CDR3 has 17 amino acids. The V segment lost 0 bases and the J segment 4 bases; nucleotides outside the gene matches: 8.